A selection of T cell receptor beta chains follows, all from one sample in a study of T cells in Graves' hyperthyroidism and ophthalmopathy. TCRdb independently ran MiXCR on the multiplex PCR reads; one entry per CDR3 protein. The sample includes about 380,000 distinct CDR3 sequences, roughly 13% of them seen just once. Sequenced input: blood. These receptors were collected from a woman aged 60 to 75 with Graves' hyperthyroidism. Each CDR3 is given with its conserved first and last residue. The D gene is left open where the match is weak. The size entry is marked missing in some rows and otherwise reads once, few, many or a size class.

d_call clone_size j_call cdr3_length v_call cdr3_aa cdr3_nt
TRBD2 many TRBJ2-7 14 TRBV7-2 CASSLGGLAYEQYF TGTGCCAGCAGCTTAGGGGGACTAGCCTACGAGCAGTACTTC
TRBD1 few TRBJ1-6 15 TRBV9 CASSAGTGGNSPLHF TGTGCCAGCAGCGCCGGGACAGGTGGTAATTCACCCCTCCACTTT
TRBD1 few TRBJ1-6 19 TRBV18 CASSPPGQGAPTYNSPLHF TGTGCCAGCTCACCACCAGGGCAGGGGGCGCCGACCTATAATTCACCCCTCCACTTT
- - TRBJ1-3 13 TRBV10-3 CAISVKTGNTIYF TGTGCCATCAGTGTGAAGACTGGAAACACCATATATTTT
- - TRBJ1-1 12 TRBV7-3 CASSTPPGQAFF TGTGCCAGCAGCACGCCTCCGGGCCAGGCTTTCTTT
TRBD2 many TRBJ2-5 16 TRBV20-1 CSASPMTSGIQETQYF TGCAGTGCTAGCCCCATGACTAGCGGCATCCAAGAGACCCAGTACTTC
- many TRBJ2-7 10 TRBV6-1 CATTPYEQYF TGTGCCACGACCCCCTACGAGCAGTACTTC
TRBD1 few TRBJ1-3 19 TRBV3-1 CASSQERGTGDLSGNTIYF TGTGCCAGCAGCCAGGAAAGAGGGACAGGGGATCTCTCTGGAAACACCATATATTTT
TRBD2 few TRBJ2-3 12 TRBV20-1 CSGSGNTDTQYF TGCAGTGGTAGCGGGAACACAGATACGCAGTATTTT
TRBD2 many TRBJ2-3 16 TRBV18 CASSPLRETDTDTQYF TGTGCCAGCTCACCACTGCGGGAGACGGACACAGATACGCAGTATTTT
- - TRBJ2-3 13 TRBV20-1 CSALLTEADTQYF TGCAGTGCCTTATTGACAGAGGCAGATACGCAGTATTTT
- many TRBJ2-4 14 TRBV12-3/TRBV12-4 CASRSDSAKNIQYF TGTGCCAGCAGGTCAGACTCAGCCAAAAACATTCAGTACTTC
TRBD2 many TRBJ2-1 13 TRBV29-1 CSVGGSGRDEQFF TGCAGCGTTGGCGGTAGCGGGAGAGATGAGCAGTTCTTC
- many TRBJ1-1 13 TRBV18 CASSRVMNTEAFF TGTGCCAGCTCAAGGGTCATGAACACTGAAGCTTTCTTT
TRBD1 many TRBJ2-7 14 TRBV12-3/TRBV12-4 CASSLTGKDYEQYF TGTGCCAGCAGTTTGACAGGGAAGGACTACGAGCAGTACTTC
TRBD2 many TRBJ2-7 16 TRBV30 CAWSRTSGRAYHEQYF TGTGCCTGGAGTCGGACTAGCGGGAGGGCCTACCACGAGCAGTACTTC
- many TRBJ2-3 16 TRBV20-1 CSAERGLFPHTDTQYF TGCAGTGCTGAACGCGGACTTTTTCCCCACACAGATACGCAGTATTTT
TRBD2 - TRBJ2-1 15 TRBV2 CASRGVSGSRYEQFF TGTGCCAGCAGGGGGGTTAGCGGGAGCAGGTATGAGCAGTTCTTC
TRBD1 many TRBJ1-1 13 TRBV28 CASSSGQGSEAFF TGTGCCAGCAGTTCTGGACAGGGGTCTGAAGCTTTCTTT
- few TRBJ2-7 15 TRBV9 CASSVGTDPRDEQYF TGTGCCAGCAGCGTAGGGACGGACCCTCGGGACGAGCAGTACTTC
TRBD1 many TRBJ2-2 14 TRBV18 CASSPGQGTGELFF TGTGCCAGCTCACCCGGACAGGGAACCGGGGAGCTGTTTTTT
- - TRBJ2-1 14 TRBV6-1 CASSDRTGTDEQFF TGTGCCAGCAGTGACAGAACAGGCACGGATGAGCAGTTCTTC
TRBD1 few TRBJ1-2 15 TRBV6-1 CASRNRGVRVDGYTF TGTGCCAGCAGAAACAGGGGAGTCAGAGTGGACGGCTACACCTTC
TRBD2 - TRBJ2-7 16 TRBV5-6 CASSFLGGSKSYEQYF TGTGCCAGCAGCTTTCTCGGCGGGAGTAAGTCCTACGAGCAGTACTTC
- many TRBJ2-4 14 TRBV7-3 CASSFGGGQNIQYF TGTGCCAGCAGCTTCGGGGGAGGACAAAACATTCAGTACTTC
TRBD1 many TRBJ1-1 16 TRBV6-2/TRBV6-3 CASSYARAAGGSSAFF TGTGCCAGCAGTTACGCGAGAGCGGCAGGGGGAAGTTCGGCTTTCTTT
- many TRBJ2-7 16 TRBV20-1 CSAREGGQANPYEQYF TGCAGTGCTAGAGAAGGAGGCCAGGCGAACCCCTACGAGCAGTACTTC
- many TRBJ2-7 14 TRBV3-1 CASSHSGGSYEQYF TGTGCCAGCAGCCACAGCGGAGGCTCCTACGAGCAGTACTTC
TRBD2 many TRBJ2-7 16 TRBV7-8 CASSRLKREGDYEQYF TGTGCCAGCAGCCGCCTTAAGCGGGAGGGCGATTACGAGCAGTACTTC
- many TRBJ2-1 13 TRBV11-2 CASSLVATNEQFF TGTGCCAGCAGCTTAGTCGCCACCAATGAGCAGTTCTTC
- many TRBJ2-2 12 TRBV30 CAWSRSSGELFF TGTGCCTGGAGTAGGAGTTCCGGGGAGCTGTTTTTT
TRBD1 many TRBJ2-5 14 TRBV5-1 CASSLRGQGETQYF TGCGCCAGCAGCTTGAGGGGACAGGGTGAGACCCAGTACTTC
- many TRBJ1-2 15 TRBV10-2 CASSESRTANYGYTF TGCGCCAGCAGTGAGTCTAGGACCGCTAACTATGGCTACACCTTC
TRBD1 many TRBJ2-1 16 TRBV5-1 CASSFAWTGRADEQFF TGCGCCAGCAGCTTCGCTTGGACAGGGAGAGCCGATGAGCAGTTCTTC
- few TRBJ2-3 14 TRBV7-9 CASSFYRGTDTQYF TGTGCCAGCAGCTTTTACAGGGGCACAGATACGCAGTATTTT
- many TRBJ2-7 13 TRBV7-8 CASSPEIGYEQYF TGTGCCAGCAGCCCGGAGATCGGCTACGAGCAGTACTTC
TRBD1 many TRBJ2-7 15 TRBV6-1 CASSASGTAGYEQYF TGTGCCAGCAGTGCTTCCGGGACAGCCGGCTACGAGCAGTACTTC
- many TRBJ1-5 13 TRBV28 CASSSTDNQPQHF TGTGCCAGCAGTTCGACAGATAATCAGCCCCAGCATTTT
TRBD2 - TRBJ2-3 15 TRBV7-6 CASSNGLARWDTQYF TGTGCCAGCAGCAATGGACTAGCGCGGTGGGATACGCAGTATTTT
TRBD1 many TRBJ2-1 15 TRBV11-3 CASSPRTGRNNEQFF TGTGCCAGCAGCCCCAGGACAGGCCGAAACAATGAGCAGTTCTTC
- few TRBJ1-5 13 TRBV9 CASSVGLGQPQHF TGTGCCAGCAGCGTAGGCCTGGGTCAGCCCCAGCATTTT
TRBD2 - TRBJ2-3 16 TRBV20-1 CSAESPSGGRTDTQYF TGCAGTGCTGAATCCCCTAGCGGGGGACGCACAGATACGCAGTATTTT
TRBD1 many TRBJ2-1 15 TRBV6-1 CASLSGQLSYNEQFF TGTGCCAGCTTGTCGGGACAGCTTTCCTACAATGAGCAGTTCTTC
- few TRBJ1-1 15 TRBV19 CASSIEKGWFTEAFF TGTGCCAGTAGTATAGAGAAGGGTTGGTTTACTGAAGCTTTCTTT
TRBD1 many TRBJ1-2 16 TRBV11-2 CASSSPRDRENYGYTF TGTGCCAGCAGCTCACCGCGGGACAGGGAGAACTATGGCTACACCTTC
TRBD2 many TRBJ2-3 16 TRBV6-2/TRBV6-3 CASSYTRGRATDTQYF TGTGCCAGCAGTTACACCCGCGGGAGGGCCACAGATACGCAGTATTTT
- many TRBJ2-1 14 TRBV18 CASSRSIADNEQFF TGTGCCAGCTCACGATCTATAGCGGACAATGAGCAGTTCTTC
TRBD1 many TRBJ2-6 16 TRBV7-9 CASSTPTGVGANVLTF TGTGCCAGCAGCACCCCAACAGGGGTTGGGGCCAACGTCCTGACTTTC
TRBD2 many TRBJ2-7 16 TRBV3-1 CASSQVSGNSPYEQYF TGTGCCAGCAGCCAAGTTAGCGGGAACTCCCCCTACGAGCAGTACTTC
- - TRBJ2-5 14 TRBV5-1 CASSPTGDQETQYF TGCGCCAGCAGCCCAACAGGAGACCAAGAGACCCAGTACTTC
TRBD2 many TRBJ2-7 14 TRBV2 CASSRELAGDEQYF TGTGCCAGCAGTCGGGAGCTAGCGGGAGACGAGCAGTACTTC
TRBD2 - TRBJ2-1 17 TRBV7-9 CASSRNPGTSRYNEQFF TGTGCCAGCAGCCGCAACCCCGGGACTAGCAGGTACAATGAGCAGTTCTTC
TRBD2 few TRBJ2-1 14 TRBV30 CAWIAGGSYNEQFF TGTGCCTGGATAGCGGGCGGCTCCTACAATGAGCAGTTCTTC
- many TRBJ1-2 15 TRBV7-2 CASSFTGAFNYGYTF TGTGCCAGCAGCTTTACAGGAGCCTTCAACTATGGCTACACCTTC
TRBD2 many TRBJ2-2 15 TRBV7-9 CASSSAGDVAGELFF TGTGCCAGCAGCTCAGCGGGAGATGTTGCCGGGGAGCTGTTTTTT
- - TRBJ1-1 15 TRBV28 CATRVPGTLNTEAFF TGTGCCACTAGAGTACCCGGGACATTGAACACTGAAGCTTTCTTT
- many TRBJ2-3 14 TRBV18 CASSPQDSTDTQYF TGTGCCAGCTCGCCACAGGATAGCACAGATACGCAGTATTTT
TRBD1 many TRBJ1-6 17 TRBV2 CASRRGTGRSYNSPLHF TGTGCCAGCAGGAGGGGGACAGGGAGGTCCTATAATTCACCCCTCCACTTT
TRBD1 - TRBJ1-2 15 TRBV12-3/TRBV12-4 CASSSLPTGIYGYTF TGTGCCAGCAGTTCTTTACCGACAGGGATCTATGGCTACACCTTC
TRBD1 few TRBJ1-3 15 TRBV10-1 CASSDGQGFGNTIYF TGCGCCAGCAGTGATGGACAGGGGTTCGGAAACACCATATATTTT